This T cell receptor beta chain was identified in a study of T-cell memory formation after mild COVID-19. General study points: A subset of responding clones appeared in pre-infection memory, suggesting cross-reactive memory joined. Confirmation of SARS-CoV-2 specificity was lacking for second-wave clones peaking day 37. Day 15 to 85 contracting clones showed balanced CD4/CD8; day 15 to 37 expanders favored CD4+.

The ends lost 2 bases at V and 5 bases at J; junction bases unmatched: 10. The CDR3 length is 16 residues. CDR1 and CDR2 from the germline V gene are MNHEY and SVGEGT. To note about this clonotype: Its cognate antigen is unknown.

Each CDR3 protein is one row after TCRdb ran MiXCR on the 5' RACE reads. Of around 49,000 distinct CDR3 sequences listed, 27% are singletons. The receptor comes from a man aged 18-30 years who had mild COVID-19 (a few samples of this study predate the infection). Cell type and time point are not known. The V call is TRBV6-2 or TRBV6-3, the J call TRBJ2-7; 9 nucleotides agree with TRBD1. Sequenced: PBMCs or a T cell subset sorted from them (not recorded which). The CDR3: CASSYKVGTGMDEQYF. In DNA form, the CDR3 reads TGTGCCAGCAGTTACAAGGTCGGGACAGGGATGGACGAGCAGTACTTC.